A selection of T cell receptor beta chains follows, all from one sample in a study of blood T cell repertoires in COVID-19. Assay: immunoSEQ multiplex PCR; the TCRdb copy retains only in-frame clones and omits some. The data hold 250,000 or so clones, with roughly 84% observed a single time. The sequencing input was PBMCs or T cells enriched from blood (not recorded which). The receptors originated from a woman aged 45-60 years who had been exposed to COVID-19. CDR3s include the opening cysteine and the closing phenylalanine or tryptophan. Each record gives: V gene, J gene, D gene, clone size, CDR3 protein, CDR3 DNA. D genes are given only for firm matches. Where a row states a size, it is once, few, many or the class of an expanded clone; other rows omit it.

TRBV6-1,TRBJ1-2,TRBD1,.,CASSEGTGGNYGYTF,TGTGCCAGCAGTGAAGGGACAGGCGGTAACTATGGCTACACCTTC
TRBV7-6,TRBJ2-3,TRBD2,.,CASSFGRAGGTDTQYF,TGTGCCAGCAGCTTTGGTAGGGCGGGGGGTACAGATACGCAGTATTTT
TRBV7-9,TRBJ1-1,.,.,CASSFIGGTEAFF,TGTGCCAGCAGCTTTATCGGTGGCACTGAAGCTTTCTTT
TRBV7-8,TRBJ2-1,TRBD1,.,CASSPRTGGNNEQFF,TGTGCCAGCAGCCCGCGGACAGGGGGGAACAATGAGCAGTTCTTC
TRBV5-6,TRBJ2-3,TRBD1,.,CASSLSGGDTDTQYF,TGTGCCAGCAGCTTGTCAGGGGGCGACACAGATACGCAGTATTTT
TRBV29-1,TRBJ1-2,.,.,CSVGGPYGYTF,TGCAGCGTTGGAGGCCCCTATGGCTACACCTTC
TRBV18,TRBJ2-2,.,once,CASSLPTTVNTGELFF,TGTGCCAGCTCACTACCGACGACAGTAAACACCGGGGAGCTGTTTTTT
TRBV6-6,TRBJ2-1,TRBD1,.,CASSRAGQGHNEQFF,TGTGCCAGCAGCCGGGCCGGACAGGGACACAATGAGCAGTTCTTC
TRBV3-1/TRBV3-2,TRBJ1-3,.,once,CASSQGADRGHTIYF,TGTGCCAGCAGCCAAGGGGCGGACAGAGGGCACACCATATATTTT
TRBV5-4,TRBJ1-1,TRBD1,.,CASSSTGGFSTEAFF,TGTGCCAGCAGCTCCACAGGGGGCTTCAGCACTGAAGCTTTCTTT
TRBV29-1,TRBJ1-3,.,.,CSVKSSGTGNTIYF,TGCAGCGTTAAATCCTCAGGTACTGGAAACACCATATATTTT
TRBV5-1,TRBJ2-1,.,.,CASSLGGGVGYNEQFF,TGCGCCAGCAGCTTGGGTGGCGGGGTCGGATACAATGAGCAGTTCTTC
TRBV7-9,TRBJ1-3,.,.,CASSLRRGASGNTIYF,TGTGCCAGCAGCTTAAGGAGGGGCGCGTCTGGAAACACCATATATTTT
TRBV5-5,TRBJ1-1,TRBD1,.,CASSLGTGYTEAFF,TGTGCCAGCAGCTTAGGGACAGGGTACACTGAAGCTTTCTTT
TRBV29-1,TRBJ2-7,.,.,CSVEVQGVTYEQYF,TGCAGCGTTGAAGTACAGGGAGTCACCTACGAGCAGTACTTC
TRBV27,TRBJ1-2,TRBD1,.,CASSLTGAPGYGYTF,TGTGCCAGCAGTCTGACAGGGGCCCCCGGGTATGGCTACACCTTC
TRBV6-2/TRBV6-3,TRBJ1-1,TRBD1,.,CASSPPGTGGNTEAFF,TGTGCCAGCAGTCCCCCCGGGACAGGGGGCAACACTGAAGCTTTCTTT
TRBV7-8,TRBJ2-5,TRBD1,once,CASSLGTGETQYF,TGTGCCAGCAGCCTCGGGACAGGCGAGACCCAGTACTTC
TRBV5-6,TRBJ1-1,TRBD1,.,CASSWDRGLRSEAFF,TGTGCCAGCAGCTGGGACAGGGGGCTGCGTAGTGAAGCTTTCTTT
TRBV11-2,TRBJ1-1,TRBD1,.,CASGERKGAGNTEAFF,TGTGCCAGCGGGGAGCGGAAGGGGGCAGGAAACACTGAAGCTTTCTTT
TRBV5-1,TRBJ2-7,.,.,CASSLGGATYEQYF,TGCGCCAGCAGCTTAGGGGGGGCGACCTACGAGCAGTACTTC
TRBV11-2,TRBJ2-1,.,once,CASSLWGGHNEQFF,TGTGCCAGCAGCTTGTGGGGGGGCCACAATGAGCAGTTCTTC
TRBV27,TRBJ1-2,.,.,CASSFTARRLGYTF,TGTGCCAGCAGTTTTACTGCCCGGAGGTTAGGCTACACCTTC
TRBV19,TRBJ1-4,.,.,CASSIQQGSNEKLFF,TGTGCCAGTAGTATTCAACAGGGCTCTAATGAAAAACTGTTTTTT
TRBV7-2,TRBJ1-3,.,.,CASSLAGASGNTIYF,TGTGCCAGCAGCTTAGCGGGGGCGTCTGGAAACACCATATATTTT
TRBV24-1,TRBJ2-3,TRBD2,.,CATGGLADPTQYF,TGTGCCACCGGGGGACTAGCGGACCCTACGCAGTATTTT
TRBV6-5,TRBJ1-4,.,.,CASRRGTNEKLFF,TGTGCCAGCAGGAGAGGTACTAATGAAAAACTGTTTTTT
TRBV15,TRBJ1-2,.,.,CATTHGLEGYTF,TGTGCCACCACCCACGGGTTGGAAGGCTACACCTTC
TRBV29-1,TRBJ2-1,.,.,CSVDVGGAWNEQFF,TGCAGCGTTGACGTGGGGGGGGCTTGGAATGAGCAGTTCTTC
TRBV5-1,TRBJ1-1,.,.,CASSLSVVNTEAFF,TGCGCCAGCAGCTTGTCGGTAGTTAACACTGAAGCTTTCTTT
TRBV9,TRBJ2-2,.,.,CASSVGGNTGELFF,TGTGCCAGCAGCGTCGGCGGGAACACCGGGGAGCTGTTTTTT
TRBV10-3,TRBJ1-5,.,once,CAIRAGSGQPQHF,TGTGCCATCAGGGCAGGGTCCGGTCAGCCCCAGCATTTT
TRBV12-3/TRBV12-4,TRBJ1-2,.,.,CASSNKFNYGYTF,TGTGCCAGCAGTAACAAGTTTAACTATGGCTACACCTTC
TRBV4-3,TRBJ2-3,TRBD2,.,CASSQDAPYGTTNTDTQYF,TGCGCCAGCAGCCAAGATGCCCCTTACGGGACTACTAACACAGATACGCAGTATTTT
TRBV5-6,TRBJ2-1,TRBD2,few,CASSLASGGYNEQFF,TGTGCCAGCAGCTTGGCCAGCGGGGGATACAATGAGCAGTTCTTC
TRBV11-2,TRBJ1-4,TRBD1,.,CASSLANRGELFF,TGTGCCAGCAGCTTGGCGAACAGGGGGGAACTGTTTTTT
TRBV4-3,TRBJ1-2,.,.,CASSRGLQDYGYTF,TGCGCCAGCAGCCGCGGGCTTCAGGACTATGGCTACACCTTC
TRBV9,TRBJ1-4,TRBD1,.,CASSTGTGSEKLFF,TGTGCCAGCAGCACCGGGACAGGGTCCGAAAAACTGTTTTTT
TRBV28,TRBJ2-1,TRBD1,.,CASTSETGLLEQFF,TGTGCCAGCACCTCGGAGACAGGGTTATTGGAGCAGTTCTTC
TRBV18,TRBJ2-7,TRBD1,.,CASSLNRGVDEQYF,TGTGCCAGCTCACTCAACAGGGGAGTGGACGAGCAGTACTTC
TRBV2,TRBJ1-5,TRBD1,.,CASSVRQGMHQPQHF,TGTGCCAGCAGCGTTAGACAGGGTATGCATCAGCCCCAGCATTTT
TRBV18,TRBJ1-3,TRBD1,.,CASSPQDRYSGNTIYF,TGTGCCAGCTCACCTCAGGACAGGTACTCTGGAAACACCATATATTTT
TRBV2,TRBJ1-6,.,.,CASSSPNSPLHF,TGTGCCAGCAGCAGTCCAAATTCACCCCTCCACTTT
TRBV10-3,TRBJ2-6,.,.,CAISDGSGANVLTF,TGTGCCATCAGTGACGGCTCTGGGGCCAACGTCCTGACTTTC
TRBV18,TRBJ1-1,TRBD1,.,CASSGTGAGTEAFF,TGTGCCAGCTCCGGAACAGGGGCGGGCACTGAAGCTTTCTTT
TRBV19,TRBJ1-2,TRBD1,.,CASSPREGAVNYGYTF,TGTGCCAGTAGTCCCCGGGAGGGGGCCGTTAACTATGGCTACACCTTC
TRBV5-6,TRBJ2-5,TRBD1,.,CASSFLTGPEETQYF,TGTGCCAGCAGCTTTTTGACAGGGCCCGAAGAGACCCAGTACTTC
TRBV9,TRBJ1-2,TRBD1,.,CASSVISQGGLEGYTF,TGTGCCAGCAGCGTAATAAGCCAAGGGGGCCTTGAGGGCTACACCTTC
TRBV7-9,TRBJ1-6,.,.,CASSLGQVSPLHF,TGTGCCAGCAGCTTAGGACAGGTTTCACCCCTCCACTTT
TRBV12-3/TRBV12-4,TRBJ2-2,.,.,CASSPLQVGELFF,TGTGCCAGCAGTCCTCTTCAGGTCGGGGAGCTGTTTTTT
TRBV24-1,TRBJ2-3,.,.,CATSHPGSDTQYF,TGTGCCACCAGTCATCCAGGGTCAGATACGCAGTATTTT
TRBV5-1,TRBJ1-2,.,.,CASSLDFRETRGYTF,TGCGCCAGCAGCTTGGATTTCAGAGAGACAAGGGGCTACACCTTC
TRBV7-9,TRBJ1-2,.,.,CASSLGGGPAAF,TGTGCCAGCAGCTTAGGGGGAGGGCCGGCGGCCTTC
TRBV2,TRBJ1-1,.,.,CASSPRAGRPEAFF,TGTGCCAGTTCTCCCCGTGCAGGGAGGCCTGAAGCTTTCTTT
TRBV11-1,TRBJ2-2,TRBD2,.,CASEDLRGVTGELFF,TGTGCCAGCGAGGATCTCCGGGGGGTCACCGGGGAGCTGTTTTTT
TRBV5-4,TRBJ1-2,.,.,CASAPPGIGYGYTF,TGTGCCAGCGCCCCCCCGGGGATTGGCTATGGCTACACCTTC
TRBV9,TRBJ2-2,TRBD2,.,CASSVAVAGGPRSTGELFF,TGTGCCAGCAGCGTAGCGGTAGCGGGGGGGCCTCGGAGTACCGGGGAGCTGTTTTTT